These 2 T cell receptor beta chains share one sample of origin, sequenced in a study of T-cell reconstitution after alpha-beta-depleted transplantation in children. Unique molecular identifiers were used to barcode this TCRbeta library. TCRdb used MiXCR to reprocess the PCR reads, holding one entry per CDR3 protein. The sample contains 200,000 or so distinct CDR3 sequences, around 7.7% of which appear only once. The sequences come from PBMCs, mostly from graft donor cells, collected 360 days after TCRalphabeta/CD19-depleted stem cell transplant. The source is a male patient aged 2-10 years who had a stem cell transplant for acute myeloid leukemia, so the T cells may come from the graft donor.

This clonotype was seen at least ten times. The CDR3 nucleotides read TGTGCCACCAGCAGAGCGGCCGGGACCTATCAGCCCCAGCATTTT. Translating gives CATSRAAGTYQPQHF. J is TRBJ1-5 and V is TRBV15, with D possibly TRBD1 on 5 matching bases. The CDR3 covers 15 residues. The V end lost 1 base, the J end lost 5 bases, and 12 bases lay between the germline ends. Germline V gives CDR1 LNHNV, CDR2 YYDKDF (reference sequence).

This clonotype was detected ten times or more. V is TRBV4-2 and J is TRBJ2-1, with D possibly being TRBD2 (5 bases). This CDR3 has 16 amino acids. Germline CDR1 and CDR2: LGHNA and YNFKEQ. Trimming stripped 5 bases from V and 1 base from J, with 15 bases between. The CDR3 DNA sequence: TGTGCCAGCAGCGCCGGGATAGGGATTTCCTACAATGAGCAGTTCTTC. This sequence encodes CASSAGIGISYNEQFF.